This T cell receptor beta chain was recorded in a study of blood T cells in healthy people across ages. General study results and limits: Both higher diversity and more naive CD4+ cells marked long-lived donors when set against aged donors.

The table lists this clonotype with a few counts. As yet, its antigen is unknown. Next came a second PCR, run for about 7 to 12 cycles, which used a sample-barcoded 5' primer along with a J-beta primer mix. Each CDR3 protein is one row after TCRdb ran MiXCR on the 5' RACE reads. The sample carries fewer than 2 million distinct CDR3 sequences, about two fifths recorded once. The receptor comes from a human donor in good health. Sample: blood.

The CDR3 here is CASSQDLHSYNSPLHF. The DNA for the CDR3 is TGTGCCAGCAGCCAAGATCTCCACTCCTATAATTCACCCCTCCACTTT. This chain uses TRBV3-1 with TRBJ1-6; D not certain. Trimming left V 0 bases short and J 0 bases short, with 6 bases between. Germline values: CDR1 LGHDT, CDR2 YNNKEL (reference sequence). CDR3 length equals 16 residues.